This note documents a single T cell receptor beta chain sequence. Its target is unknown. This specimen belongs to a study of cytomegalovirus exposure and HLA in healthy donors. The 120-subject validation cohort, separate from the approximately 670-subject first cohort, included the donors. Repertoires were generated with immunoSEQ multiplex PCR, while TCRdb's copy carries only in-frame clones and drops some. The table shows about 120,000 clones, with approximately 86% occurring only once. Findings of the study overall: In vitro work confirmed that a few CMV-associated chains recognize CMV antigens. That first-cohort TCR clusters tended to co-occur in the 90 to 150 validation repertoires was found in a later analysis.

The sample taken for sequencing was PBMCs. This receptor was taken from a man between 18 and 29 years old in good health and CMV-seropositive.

The chain's CDR3 is CASSSGTGRPPLHF. CDR3 DNA sequence: TGTGCCAGCAGCTCCGGGACAGGACGTCCACCCCTCCACTTT. J is TRBJ1-6 and V is TRBV7-9, with 8 bases fitting TRBD1. Trimming took 4 bases from V and 11 from J; bases not matched to a gene: 7. The CDR3 has 14 residues. Germline assignment: CDR1 SEHNR and CDR2 FQNEAQ (reference sequence).